The 18 T cell receptor beta chains in this list originate from one sample, sequenced in a study of blood T cell repertoires in COVID-19. Using immunoSEQ multiplex PCR, the repertoire was profiled, and TCRdb retains in-frame clones only, with some absent. The sample yields just under 350,000 clones, 80% to 90% seen once. Sequenced sample: peripheral blood. The receptors were gathered from a woman in her fifties or sixties with COVID-19, enrolled during active disease.

The V gene is TRBV5-5, the J gene TRBJ1-2, with D hard to call. Germline CDR1 SGHKS, CDR2 YYEKEE (reference sequence). V lost 2 bases and J 0 bases, leaving 5 bases between the germline ends. The CDR3 is made up of 13 amino acids. The CDR3 bases are TGTGCCAGCAGCTTACAGTCTAACTATGGCTACACCTTC. The encoded protein is CASSLQSNYGYTF.

The chain couples TRBV27 to TRBJ2-5, with D tentatively TRBD1 (6 bases). CDR3 length: 13 residues. Per germline, CDR1 MNHEY and CDR2 SMNVEV (reference sequence). V was trimmed by 2 bases and J by 8 bases, leaving 12 bases between them. The chain's CDR3 is CASSLQGHDTQYF. The CDR3 DNA reads TGTGCCAGCAGTTTACAGGGGCACGACACCCAGTACTTC.

This chain uses TRBV11-3 with TRBJ1-1; no clear D. Germline values: CDR1 SGHNT, CDR2 YENEEA. This CDR3 is 13 amino acids long. V was shortened by 7 bases and J by 6 bases, with 15 bases between the two germline ends. This CDR3 is CASKAGLTSEAFF. The CDR3 nucleotides read TGTGCCAGCAAGGCCGGGTTAACGTCTGAAGCTTTCTTT.

CDR3 sequence reads: CASSLGYRQEDQPQHF. DNA for the CDR3: TGTGCCAGCAGCTTAGGATATCGTCAGGAGGATCAGCCCCAGCATTTT. The chain has TRBV7-8 and TRBJ1-5; no firm D call. CDR1 is SGHVS and CDR2 is FQNEAQ in the germline V gene. V lost 1 base and J lost 5, with 15 bases in between. The CDR3 covers 16 residues. Full variable domain (outside the CDR3, taken from reference TRBV7-8 and TRBJ1-5): GAGVSQSPRYKVAKRGQDVALRCDPISGHVSLFWYQQALGQGPEFLTYFQNEAQLDKSGLPSDRFFAERPEGSVSTLKIQRTQQEDSAVYLCASSLGYRQEDQPQHFGDGTRLSIL.

The chain uses TRBV4-3 and TRBJ1-2; D call uncertain. Per the germline V gene, CDR1 is LGHNA and CDR2 is YSLEER. The CDR3 has 13 residues. The ends were cut back, 0 bases at V and 7 bases at J, with 9 bases in the middle. CDR3 nucleotide sequence: TGCGCCAGCAGCCAAGATACGCGGGTTGGCTACACCTTC. Its translation: CASSQDTRVGYTF.

In its sample, this clone was seen many times. This chain connects TRBV14 to TRBJ1-2; the match to TRBD1 covers 9 bases. The CDR3 is 15 amino acids. Germline trimming cut 4 bases from V and 4 bases from J; bases unmatched to any gene: 7. From germline, CDR1 is SGHDN and CDR2 FVKESK. This CDR3 reads CASSRTGERSYGYTF. CDR3 in DNA: TGTGCCAGCAGCCGGACAGGGGAACGATCCTATGGCTACACCTTC.

A single count supports this clone. The genes are TRBV19 and TRBJ1-5; D gene uncertain. V was cut by 1 base and J by 4 bases, with 8 bases left in between. CDR3 length equals 14 residues. The germline V gene encodes CDR1 LNHDA and CDR2 SQIVND (reference sequence). The CDR3 sequence is CASSIVSKNQPQHF. CDR3 sequence (DNA): TGTGCCAGTAGTATAGTCAGTAAAAATCAGCCCCAGCATTTT.

The genes are TRBV19 and TRBJ2-1; TRBD2 agrees at 9 bases. Germline values: CDR1 LNHDA, CDR2 SQIVND (reference sequence). The length of the CDR3 is 16 residues. Losses at the gene ends were 6 bases for V and 2 bases for J; bases not matched to a gene: 8. The chain's CDR3 is CASSPRLADTYNEQFF. The CDR3 nucleotides read TGTGCCAGTAGCCCTAGACTAGCGGACACCTACAATGAGCAGTTCTTC.

V usage is TRBV5-4 and J usage is TRBJ2-1; 12 bases match TRBD2. The length of the CDR3 is 16 residues. CDR1 is SGHNT and CDR2 is YYREEE in the germline V gene (reference sequence). The V segment lost 4 bases and the J segment 6 bases; nucleotides outside the gene matches: 8. The CDR3 sequence is CASSTKTSGSGNEQFF. The CDR3 coding sequence is TGTGCCAGCAGCACCAAGACTAGCGGGAGCGGCAATGAGCAGTTCTTC.

V usage is TRBV29-1 and J usage is TRBJ1-2, with 12 bases identical to TRBD1. The junction had 10 bases not matched to a gene; V was cut back by 7 bases and J by 7 bases. The germline V gene has CDR1 SQVTM and CDR2 ANQGSEA. There are 14 residues in the CDR3. The CDR3, as DNA: TGCAGCGCCCTTCCCGGGACAGGGGGCGGTGGCTACACCTTC. Translated, it gives CSALPGTGGGGYTF.

This clone was counted a few times. This chain joins TRBV7-2 and TRBJ1-6, with D possibly matching TRBD1 (5 bases). CDR3 length: 14 residues. Per germline, CDR1 SGHTA and CDR2 FQGNSA. Trimming took 5 bases from V and 6 from J, leaving 11 bases between them. The CDR3 loop reads CASSLQVINSPLHF. CDR3 in DNA: TGTGCCAGCAGCCTACAGGTTATTAATTCACCCCTCCACTTT.

The CDR3 coding sequence is TGTGCCAGCAGCTTCCGCCGGGACAAGAACACTGAAGCTTTCTTT. Its translation: CASSFRRDKNTEAFF. The V gene is TRBV11-2, the J gene TRBJ1-1; tentative D call: TRBD1 (6 bases). The germline V and J ends were trimmed by 3 bases and 1 base, with 12 bases remaining between them. The CDR3 has 15 residues. Per germline, CDR1 SGHAT and CDR2 FQNNGV.

A few counts support this clone. The chain is built from TRBV28 and TRBJ2-7; 8 bases are shared with TRBD2. CDR1 and CDR2 from the germline V gene are MDHEN and SYDVKM. The J segment lost 2 bases and the V segment lost 3 bases, leaving 3 bases of the junction unmatched. The CDR3 extends over 14 amino acids. The CDR3 DNA sequence: TGTGCCAGCAGTTTGGCGGGGGGCCCCTACGAGCAGTACTTC. This codes for CASSLAGGPYEQYF.

The rearrangement links TRBV19 to TRBJ2-1, with 7 bases aligning to TRBD2. The germline V gene has CDR1 LNHDA and CDR2 SQIVND (reference sequence). The CDR3 is 18 residues long. The J segment lost 0 bases and the V segment lost 4 bases, leaving 12 bases of the junction unmatched. This CDR3 is CASSRTPSGWSSYNEQFF. DNA for the CDR3: TGTGCCAGTAGTAGAACTCCTAGCGGATGGAGCTCCTACAATGAGCAGTTCTTC. The variable domain in full, completed from reference TRBV19 and TRBJ2-1, reads DGGITQSPKYLFRKEGQNVTLSCEQNLNHDAMYWYRQDPGQGLRLIYYSQIVNDFQKGDIAEGYSVSREKKESFPLTVTSAQKNPTAFYLCASSRTPSGWSSYNEQFFGPGTRLTVL.

This chain connects TRBV5-1 to TRBJ2-5; TRBD1 might be the D (5 bases). V shed 6 bases and J shed 4 bases, with 16 bases lying between them. The CDR3 extends over 14 amino acids. Germline V gene lookup returns CDR1 SGHRS and CDR2 YFSETQ. CDR3: CASIRGQGGETQYF. CDR3 sequence (DNA): TGCGCCAGCATTCGAGGTCAGGGCGGAGAGACCCAGTACTTC.

J is TRBJ2-7 and V is TRBV19, with 11 nucleotides matching TRBD2. This CDR3 spans 16 amino acids. V lost 5 bases and J lost 3; bases outside the gene matches: 9. From germline, CDR1 is LNHDA and CDR2 SQIVND (reference sequence). In DNA form, the CDR3 reads TGTGCCAGTAGTCCGCAGGGACTAGCGGTCGGCTACGAGCAGTACTTC. The encoded protein is CASSPQGLAVGYEQYF.

This chain uses TRBV13 with TRBJ2-7; 8 bases are shared with TRBD1. With 0 bases clipped from V and 6 bases from J, the junction kept 7 bases outside the gene matches. CDR1 and CDR2 (germline): PRHDT, FYEKMQ (reference sequence). This CDR3 region has 15 residues. This CDR3 reads CASSLGTGVVFEQYF. In nucleotides, the CDR3 is TGTGCCAGCAGCTTAGGGACAGGGGTGGTATTCGAGCAGTACTTC.

The rearrangement links TRBV28 to TRBJ1-6, with a weak D call TRBD1 (5 bases). The CDR3 has 16 amino acids. Deletions cut 1 base from V and 10 bases from J, with 17 bases between. Germline CDR1 and CDR2: MDHEN and SYDVKM. The CDR3: CASSLSSGRVFSPLHF. The CDR3 coding sequence is TGTGCCAGCAGTTTATCGTCCGGCAGGGTCTTCTCACCCCTCCACTTT.